This entry describes one T cell receptor beta chain. The antigen is not known. An end of the junction does not agree with germline; a read error may underlie this. From germline, CDR1 is SGDLS and CDR2 YYNGEE. This CDR3 contains 19 residues. The data were taken from a study of CD8+CD57+ T cells in acquired aplastic anemia. Study information: Sorted CD4+ and CD8+ cells gave an average of roughly 3.5 ug of DNA. The average read count for CD4+ cells in healthy donors was some 11 million. Study outcomes and limitations: Between patients and controls, twenty-nine CD8+ CDR3 sequences were found in common.

Profiles of TCR beta VDJ and CDR3 were generated from a genomic DNA template. MiXCR was run by TCRdb on the reads, yielding one entry per CDR3 protein. The repertoire holds around 400,000 distinct CDR3 sequences, with 65% to 75% as singletons. Sequencing used sorted CD4+, CD8+, or CD8+CD57+ T cells (not recorded which) from PBMCs. This TCR came from a human donor in good health, serving as a control. The J gene is TRBJ1-6, the V gene TRBV9, with 7 bases identical to TRBD1. The CDR3, as DNA: TGTGCCACCAGCGGAGATCTTCAGGGGGACCCAGGGGTAGATTCACCCCTCCACTTT. This gives the protein CATSGDLQGDPGVDSPLHF.